This entry lists 20 T cell receptor beta chains sequenced from one sample in a study of blood T cells in healthy people across ages. PCR was performed a second time for 7 to 11 cycles using a sample-barcoded 5' primer and a J-beta primer mix. Each CDR3 protein is one row after TCRdb ran MiXCR on the 5' RACE reads. The data show roughly 1.7 million distinct CDR3 sequences, about 35% seen once. Specimen: blood. These receptors all come from a woman younger than 45 in good health.

Points on this clonotype: Germline is not matched at one junction end, which may reflect a read error. The V gene is TRBV28, the J gene TRBJ1-1, with 7 bases aligning to TRBD1. The CDR3 runs 15 residues. Germline V gene sequence: CDR1 MDHEN, CDR2 SYDVKM. The CDR3, as DNA: TGTGCCGGCAGTTTACAGACAGGGTTGAACACTGAAGCTTTCTTT. Translating gives CAGSLQTGLNTEAFF.

This chain links TRBV21-1 with TRBJ1-6; TRBD1 reflects the table's D call only, with no check against the DNA. TRBV21-1 is listed as a pseudogene. The CDR3 is 16 amino acids. The CDR3 sequence is CASSKVGQGGNSPLHF. The CDR3 nucleotides read TGTGCCAGCAGCAAAGTGGGACAGGGGGGTAATTCACCCCTCCACTTT.

In its sample, this clonotype was seen a few times. This chain uses TRBV20-1 with TRBJ2-3; 14 bases agree with TRBD2. Trimming cost V 0 bases and J 5 bases; bases outside gene matches: 13. CDR1 and CDR2 (germline): DFQATT, SNEGSKA (reference sequence). The CDR3 has 19 amino acids. CDR3 coding DNA: TGCAGTGCTAGAGATTTCCCGGGACTAGCGGGAGATATAGTAGATACGCAGTATTTT. Its protein product is CSARDFPGLAGDIVDTQYF.

The chain links TRBV7-9 to TRBJ1-4; D not certain. Germline V gives CDR1 SEHNR, CDR2 FQNEAQ (reference sequence). V was trimmed by 0 bases and J by 2 bases, leaving 7 bases between them. The CDR3 is 15 residues long. CDR3 loop: CASSLATSTNEKLFF. CDR3 nucleotides: TGTGCCAGCAGCTTAGCGACATCGACTAATGAAAAACTGTTTTTT.

This clonotype was seen a few times. The rearrangement uses TRBV5-1 and TRBJ2-3; TRBD2 matches 12 bases. The junction had 10 bases not matched to a gene; V was cut back by 5 bases and J by 6 bases. The CDR3 covers 16 residues. Germline lookup yields CDR1 SGHRS and CDR2 YFSETQ. The CDR3 region has the DNA TGCGCCAGCAGACATCAAACTAGCGGGGGGACGGATACGCAGTATTTT. This translates into CASRHQTSGGTDTQYF.

This clonotype was seen a few times. The chain uses TRBV7-3 and TRBJ2-1; D is ambiguous. The CDR3 runs 13 residues. The germline V gene has CDR1 SGHTA and CDR2 FQGTGA. Between the trimmed V and J ends, which lost 4 bases and 7 bases, there was a span of 11 bases. CDR3 bases: TGTGCCAGCAGCTCACGGTTCGGAAATGAGCAGTTCTTC. It specifies CASSSRFGNEQFF.

The V call is TRBV11-2, the J call TRBJ2-5; 8 nucleotides match TRBD2. V was clipped by 5 bases and J by 4 bases; unmatched bases: 9. This CDR3 has 15 amino acids. Per the germline V gene, CDR1 is SGHAT and CDR2 is FQNNGV. CDR3 sequence reads: CASSAGGEGSETQYF. The CDR3 DNA reads as TGTGCCAGCAGCGCCGGGGGGGAGGGGTCAGAGACCCAGTACTTC.

This clonotype was recorded many times. V gene TRBV9 combines with J gene TRBJ2-1; TRBD2 agrees at 9 bases. CDR1 and CDR2 from the germline V gene are SGDLS and YYNGEE. The length of the CDR3 is 16 residues. J lost 12 bases, V lost 4 bases, and 17 bases had no gene match. The CDR3 DNA reads TGTGCCAGCAGCACGTCAACCGGGACTAGCCTCTTTGGGCAGTTCTTC. Protein product: CASSTSTGTSLFGQFF. The entire variable domain, with the rest obtained from reference TRBV9 and TRBJ2-1, is as follows: DSGVTQTPKHLITATGQRVTLRCSPRSGDLSVYWYQQSLDQGLQFLIQYYNGEERAKGNILERFSAQQFPDLHSELNLSSLELGDSALYFCASSTSTGTSLFGQFFGPGTRLTVL.

A few counts support this clonotype. V gene TRBV4-1 combines with J gene TRBJ2-7, with a weak D call TRBD1 (5 bases). In germline, CDR1 is MGHRA, CDR2 YSYEKL. Trimming shortened V by 0 bases and J by 2 bases, and 14 bases separated the two germline ends. The CDR3 spans 16 residues. DNA for the CDR3: TGCGCCAGCAGCCAAGATCCTGGACACGGAACCTACGAGCAGTACTTC. This translates into CASSQDPGHGTYEQYF.

J is TRBJ2-7 and V is TRBV29-1; TRBD1 matches at 8 bases. The J call is in doubt because the DNA end fits TRBJ2-5 better. Germline values: CDR1 SQVTM, CDR2 ANQGSEA. The length of the CDR3 is 14 residues. CDR3 amino acids: CSVKRDRPLGTQYF. The CDR3 DNA follows: TGCAGCGTCAAAAGGGACAGGCCTTTGGGGACCCAGTACTTC.

The chain uses TRBV4-1 and TRBJ2-1, with D tentatively TRBD2 (6 bases). V lost 4 bases, J lost 3 bases, and 13 bases lay in between. CDR1 is MGHRA and CDR2 is YSYEKL in the germline V gene. The CDR3 spans 15 residues. The CDR3 bases are TGCGCCAGCAGCCCCCCGGGGGTGATCTACAATGAGCAGTTCTTC. It yields the protein CASSPPGVIYNEQFF.

DNA for the CDR3: TGCAGTGCCCGGGGACTCGTTAATTACGAGCAGTACTTC. Encoded protein: CSARGLVNYEQYF. This chain joins TRBV20-1 and TRBJ2-5; D is perhaps TRBD2 (6 bases). The DNA end lines up better with TRBJ2-7; the J call may be wrong. The CDR3 loop spans 13 amino acids. CDR1 is DFQATT, CDR2 SNEGSKA, per germline (reference sequence).

The rearrangement joins TRBV20-1 to TRBJ2-5; 11 bases are a match to TRBD1. The J call may be mistaken, given a closer DNA end match to TRBJ2-7. This CDR3 region has 16 residues. CDR1 and CDR2 from the germline V gene are DFQATT and SNEGSKA (reference sequence). CDR3 coding DNA: TGCAGTGCTAGAACCACCTTGGGGACAGGGGGCTACGAGCAGTACTTC. This encodes CSARTTLGTGGYEQYF.

The J gene is TRBJ2-3, the V gene TRBV7-9; 9 nucleotides match TRBD2. The CDR3 loop spans 17 amino acids. Per germline, CDR1 SEHNR and CDR2 FQNEAQ (reference sequence). Trimming at V came to 4 bases and at J to 6 bases, leaving 14 bases not matched to a gene. The CDR3 DNA reads as TGTGCCAGCAGCTCCCGATCAGCGGGGGGCGTCGCGGATACGCAGTATTTT. Translated: CASSSRSAGGVADTQYF.

This clonotype was seen repeatedly, ten times or more. The chain employs TRBV10-3 and TRBJ2-7, with 7 bases matching TRBD1. CDR1 and CDR2 (germline): ENHRY, SYGVKD. The CDR3 consists of 16 residues. V lost 3 bases, J lost 5 bases, and 13 bases stayed unmatched. CDR3 protein: CAISEGSRTGSNEQYF. In nucleotides, the CDR3 is TGTGCCATCAGTGAAGGGTCGAGGACAGGATCAAACGAGCAGTACTTC.

Only a few counts were recorded for this clonotype. V is TRBV4-1 and J is TRBJ1-4, with D unclear. The CDR3 consists of 13 residues. V was clipped by 2 bases and J by 6 bases, with 7 bases between them. Looked up from germline, CDR1 is MGHRA and CDR2 is YSYEKL. The CDR3 region is CASSQWEDEKLFF. The CDR3 DNA is TGCGCCAGCAGCCAATGGGAGGATGAAAAACTGTTTTTT.

V and J are TRBV4-2 and TRBJ2-3; tentatively, D is TRBD1 (6 bases). The germline V gene has CDR1 LGHNA and CDR2 YNFKEQ. Trimming took off 1 base at V and 3 bases at J, with 11 bases between the two ends. The CDR3 totals 15 residues. The CDR3 nucleotides are TGTGCCAGCAGCCAAGGGACAGATAAGACAGATACGCAGTATTTT. The encoded protein is CASSQGTDKTDTQYF.

CDR3 residues: CASSQLVRGEQYF. The CDR3 DNA follows: TGTGCCAGCAGCCAACTCGTGAGGGGCGAGCAGTACTTC. The rearrangement joins TRBV4-2 to TRBJ2-7, with D perhaps TRBD1 or TRBD2 (5 bases each). The CDR3 totals 13 residues. CDR1 and CDR2 (germline): LGHNA, YNFKEQ. V lost 2 bases and J 6 bases, leaving 11 bases between the germline ends.

This clonotype was detected only a few times. The chain joins TRBV27 to TRBJ1-1, with 9 bases lining up with TRBD1. Germline loops: CDR1 MNHEY, CDR2 SMNVEV (reference sequence). The CDR3 totals 17 residues. After removal of 2 bases from V and 3 bases from J, the junction contained 10 bases not matched to a gene. CDR3 nucleotides: TGTGCCAGCAGTTTACTGGACAGGGGACGGTTCGACACTGAAGCTTTCTTT. This encodes CASSLLDRGRFDTEAFF.

The rearrangement joins TRBV20-1 to TRBJ1-4; maybe TRBD1 (5 bases). Germline V gene lookup returns CDR1 DFQATT and CDR2 SNEGSKA (reference sequence). V shed 3 bases and J shed 8 bases, with 10 bases lying between them. The CDR3 extends over 12 amino acids. The CDR3 coding sequence is TGCAGTGCTAGTCAGGACACCGAAAAACTGTTTTTT. As protein: CSASQDTEKLFF.